The clone carrying this T cell receptor beta chain was counted a single time. This sample is part of a study of T cell responses to AZD1222 COVID-19 vaccine. Measured with immunoSEQ multiplex PCR; TCRdb has only the in-frame clones, and not every one. Of 100,000 or so clones listed, about 82% were seen once; the top ten hold under 1.5%. Germline V gene data show CDR1 as MNHEY and CDR2 as SVGEGT. This CDR3 is built from 15 residues. The V end lost 5 bases, the J end lost 1 base, and 12 bases lay between the germline ends. This clonotype originated in an adult in good health. The sample was peripheral blood, taken on day 0 of AZD1222 vaccination. The chain links TRBV6-2 or TRBV6-3 to TRBJ1-5; no definite D call. CDR3 sequence (DNA): TGTGCCAGCAGTCCGGACGGGTTAAGCAATCAGCCCCAGCATTTT. Its translation is CASSPDGLSNQPQHF.